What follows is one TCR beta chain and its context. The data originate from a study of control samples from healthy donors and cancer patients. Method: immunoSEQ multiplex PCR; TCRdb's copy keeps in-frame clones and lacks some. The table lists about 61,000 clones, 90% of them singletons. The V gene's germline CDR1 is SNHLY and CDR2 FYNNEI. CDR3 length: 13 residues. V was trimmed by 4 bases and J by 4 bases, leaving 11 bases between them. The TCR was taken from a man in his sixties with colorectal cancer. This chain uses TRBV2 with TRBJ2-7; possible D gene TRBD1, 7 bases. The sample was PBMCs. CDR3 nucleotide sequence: TGTGCCAGCAGTGGGAGGGGGCTTTACGAGCAGTACTTC. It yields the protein CASSGRGLYEQYF.